This TCR beta chain was sequenced during a study of Ad26.COV2.S vaccination and SARS-CoV-2 variants. Sequenced by immunoSEQ multiplex PCR; TCRdb stores in-frame clones only, minus some. The profile shows 250,000 or so clones, 87% of them singletons. The treatment was: 15 to 20 received Ad26.COV2.S at low or high dose, single or two shots; roughly 5 received placebo; per-sample allocation not given. At day 63 after the first vaccine or placebo injection, samples were drawn. Trimming took 5 bases from V and 0 from J; bases not matched to a gene: 4. This CDR3 comprises 15 residues. The germline CDR1 and CDR2 sequences are LGHDT and YNNKEL (reference sequence).

This chain connects TRBV3-1 (or the pseudogene TRBV3-2) to TRBJ1-5, with 7 positions matching TRBD1. The sample in question was peripheral blood, obtained in a trial of Ad26.COV2.S vaccine versus placebo. The TCR was taken from a person between 18 and 65 years old who received the Ad26.COV2.S COVID-19 vaccine or a placebo. The CDR3 DNA follows: TGTGCCAGCAGCTTCGGGACAGATAGCAATCAGCCCCAGCATTTT. As protein: CASSFGTDSNQPQHF.